These 20 T cell receptor beta chains came from one sample sequenced in a study of T-cell reconstitution after alpha-beta-depleted transplantation in children. Preparing the TCRbeta library involved the use of unique molecular identifiers. TCRdb redid the calling of the PCR reads with MiXCR, one entry per CDR3 protein. The table shows 500,000 to 750,000 distinct CDR3 sequences, with roughly a quarter occurring only once. Sequenced material: PBMCs, taken before TCRalphabeta/CD19-depleted stem cell transplant. Every receptor here comes from a boy younger than two with Wiskott-Aldrich syndrome, due to receive a stem cell transplant.

The chain links TRBV5-1 to TRBJ1-5, with a tentative D call TRBD1 (5 bases). Trimming took off 4 bases at V and 7 bases at J, with 15 bases between the two ends. The CDR3 is made up of 14 amino acids. Germline CDR1 and CDR2: SGHRS and YFSETQ. CDR3 amino acids: CASSRGEGDQPQHF. CDR3 in DNA: TGCGCCAGCAGCCGGGGAGAAGGGGACCAGCCCCAGCATTTT.

The rearrangement joins TRBV5-1 to TRBJ2-1; D might be TRBD2 (5 bases). Trimming cost V 3 bases and J 0 bases, with 13 bases left between them. This CDR3 has 16 residues. CDR1 and CDR2 (germline): SGHRS, YFSETQ. CDR3 loop: CASSSSGISSYNEQFF. CDR3 bases: TGCGCCAGCAGCTCCTCGGGGATTAGCTCCTACAATGAGCAGTTCTTC.

The rearrangement uses TRBV7-2 and TRBJ2-7, with D possibly matching TRBD1 (6 bases). The CDR3 loop spans 14 amino acids. Trimming shortened V by 4 bases and J by 3 bases, and 13 bases separated the two germline ends. Germline assignment: CDR1 SGHTA and CDR2 FQGNSA. CDR3 bases: TGTGCCAGCAGCTCGGGACAACGGAGCTACGAGCAGTACTTC. It codes for CASSSGQRSYEQYF.

The sample holds a few counts of this clonotype. The chain joins TRBV12-3 or TRBV12-4 to TRBJ2-5, with D unresolved. Trimming shortened V by 5 bases and J by 2 bases, and 15 bases separated the two germline ends. This CDR3 has 15 residues. CDR3 coding DNA: TGTGCCAGCAGTCCACAACCGGGCCCACAAGAGACCCAGTACTTC. This codes for CASSPQPGPQETQYF.

This clonotype occurred a few times. The V gene is TRBV5-1, the J gene TRBJ2-7, with 10 bases aligning to TRBD2. CDR3 length: 15 amino acids. Looked up from germline, CDR1 is SGHRS and CDR2 is YFSETQ. Trimming at V came to 3 bases and at J to 2 bases, leaving 5 bases not matched to a gene. CDR3 sequence: CASSSGSGRTYEQYF. The CDR3 region has the DNA TGCGCCAGCAGCTCTGGTAGCGGGAGGACCTACGAGCAGTACTTC.

The J gene is TRBJ2-7, the V gene TRBV5-1; the match to TRBD2 covers 12 bases. Losses at the gene ends were 7 bases for V and 6 bases for J; bases not matched to a gene: 8. Germline lookup yields CDR1 SGHRS and CDR2 YFSETQ. The CDR3 covers 14 residues. In nucleotides, the CDR3 is TGCGCCAGCTTCTTGACTAGCGGGAGCTCCGAGCAGTACTTC. Translated, it gives CASFLTSGSSEQYF.

The CDR3 is CASSSTTGSQETQYF. In DNA, the CDR3 is TGTGCCAGCAGTTCCACCACAGGGTCCCAAGAGACCCAGTACTTC. This chain joins TRBV12-3 or TRBV12-4 and TRBJ2-5, with D possibly TRBD1 on 6 matching bases. This CDR3 contains 15 residues. V lost 4 bases and J lost 1, with 13 bases in between.

The chain has TRBV10-3 and TRBJ2-7; D is ambiguous. The CDR3 has 12 residues. Germline V gene sequence: CDR1 ENHRY, CDR2 SYGVKD. V dropped 6 bases and J dropped 3 bases, with 9 bases sitting between them. As DNA, the CDR3 is TGTGCCATCAGCGACCCCGGCTACGAGCAGTACTTC. Encoded protein: CAISDPGYEQYF.

The V gene is TRBV6-2 or TRBV6-3, the J gene TRBJ2-4; TRBD2 agrees at 13 bases. CDR1 and CDR2 from the germline V gene are MNHEY and SVGEGT. The J segment lost 8 bases and the V segment lost 6 bases, leaving 7 bases of the junction unmatched. CDR3 length: 15 residues. CDR3 sequence: CASRPLAGGPDIQYF. The CDR3 bases are TGTGCCAGCAGACCACTAGCGGGAGGGCCGGACATTCAGTACTTC.

The chain uses TRBV16 and TRBJ1-2; D perhaps matches TRBD1 (6 bases). Germline V gene sequence: CDR1 KGHSY, CDR2 FQNENV. The V gene lost 6 bases and the J gene lost 8 bases, with 13 bases spanning the gap. This CDR3 has 12 amino acids. As DNA, the CDR3 is TGTGCCAGCAGTGACAGGCGACGGGGCTACACCTTC. It is translated as CASSDRRRGYTF.

The rearrangement joins TRBV24-1 to TRBJ1-5, with 8 bases lining up with TRBD1. The germline V gene encodes CDR1 KGHDR and CDR2 SFDVKD. There are 15 residues in the CDR3. The V gene end was trimmed by 3 bases and the J gene end by 3 bases; junction bases not matched to a gene: 3. CDR3 loop: CATSDGQGNNQPQHF. In nucleotides, the CDR3 is TGTGCCACCAGTGATGGACAGGGAAACAATCAGCCCCAGCATTTT.

V usage is TRBV6-2 or TRBV6-3 and J usage is TRBJ2-5; 7 positions agree with TRBD2. V was pared by 7 bases and J by 5 bases, with 7 bases of the junction left unmatched. The CDR3 runs 13 residues. The germline gives CDR1 MNHEY, CDR2 SVGEGT. CDR3 sequence (DNA): TGTGCCAGCATGCGGAGCGGGGCGGAGACCCAGTACTTC. Translation gives CASMRSGAETQYF.

CDR3 in DNA: TGCGCCAGCAGCGCGGGACAGAAACAAGAGACCCAGTACTTC. It translates to CASSAGQKQETQYF. The gene calls are TRBV5-1 and TRBJ2-5; tentatively, D is TRBD1 (7 bases). Trimming cost V 4 bases and J 2 bases, with 12 bases left between them. Looked up from germline, CDR1 is SGHRS and CDR2 is YFSETQ. The CDR3 is made up of 14 amino acids.

The chain uses TRBV15 and TRBJ2-2; D could derive from TRBD1 or TRBD2 (5 bases each). CDR1 LNHNV and CDR2 YYDKDF come from the germline V gene (reference sequence). This CDR3 is built from 15 residues. Trimming removed 1 base at V and 5 bases at J, with 11 bases between. The CDR3 nucleotides read TGTGCCACCAGCAGAGGGGCTGGGGGTACCGGGGAGCTGTTTTTT. Encoded protein: CATSRGAGGTGELFF.

This clonotype was seen more than once but under ten times. This sequence joins TRBV15 and TRBJ2-1; 7 bases are a match to TRBD2. With V trimmed by 0 bases and J by 4 bases, 3 bases remained unmatched. The CDR3 sequence is 15 residues long. Germline CDR1 LNHNV, CDR2 YYDKDF (reference sequence). For the CDR3, the DNA is TGTGCCACCAGCAGAGATACAGCGGGGTACAATGAGCAGTTCTTC. Protein product: CATSRDTAGYNEQFF.

V and J are TRBV12-3 or TRBV12-4 and TRBJ1-3; the D is unclear. The CDR3 extends over 13 amino acids. V was pared by 3 bases and J by 2 bases, with 5 bases between. This CDR3 reads CASSFLTGNTIYF. The CDR3 bases are TGTGCCAGCAGTTTTTTGACTGGAAACACCATATATTTT.

This clonotype was observed a handful of times. This chain uses TRBV27 with TRBJ2-1, with D possibly TRBD1 on 5 matching bases. The CDR3 consists of 16 residues. Germline V gene sequence: CDR1 MNHEY, CDR2 SMNVEV (reference sequence). With 5 bases removed from V and 6 bases from J, the gap between germline ends came to 20 bases. This CDR3 reads CASSPRIRVIVNEQFF. The CDR3 DNA follows: TGTGCCAGCAGTCCCCGTATCAGGGTCATAGTCAATGAGCAGTTCTTC.

This clonotype was seen a few times. The chain uses TRBV5-1 and TRBJ2-2, with a possible D match to TRBD2 (5 bases). This CDR3 has 15 amino acids. Trimming took off 0 bases at V and 2 bases at J, with 8 bases between the two ends. From germline, CDR1 is SGHRS and CDR2 YFSETQ. CDR3 sequence: CASSLAGKNTGELFF. CDR3 coding DNA: TGCGCCAGCAGCTTGGCCGGGAAAAACACCGGGGAGCTGTTTTTT.

The table lists this clonotype with many counts. The genes are TRBV5-1 and TRBJ2-5; 7 bases match TRBD1. The V gene's germline CDR1 is SGHRS and CDR2 YFSETQ. Unmatched junction bases numbered 4, after V lost 3 bases and J lost 5 bases. CDR3 length equals 13 residues. As DNA, the CDR3 is TGCGCCAGCAGCTACAGGGGCGGGGAGACCCAGTACTTC. Amino acids: CASSYRGGETQYF.

The chain uses TRBV29-1 and TRBJ2-1; 13 bases fit TRBD2. The CDR3 sequence is 14 residues long. Germline V CDR1 and CDR2: SQVTM, ANQGSEA. After removal of 3 bases from V and 7 bases from J, the junction contained 3 bases not matched to a gene. The CDR3: CSVDRTSGSNEQFF. CDR3 sequence (DNA): TGCAGCGTTGACAGGACTAGCGGGAGTAATGAGCAGTTCTTC.